Listed here is a single T cell receptor (beta chain). The antigen remains unidentified. V lost 4 bases and J 5 bases, leaving 13 bases between the germline ends. The CDR3 is 15 amino acids. Germline CDR1 SGHRS, CDR2 YFSETQ. Data came from immunoSEQ multiplex PCR; TCRdb stores just in-frame clones and leaves some out. The data contain about 6,700 clones, 89% of them seen just once; the ten biggest clones take up less than 5%. This sample was included in a study of graft-versus-host responses after intestinal transplantation. Study at large: Recipients had multivisceral, liver-intestinal, or isolated intestinal transplants. All recipients got anti-thymocyte globulin induction, then tacrolimus and steroids for approximately 3 years.

Regarding the study as a whole: Allograft graft-versus-host to host-versus-graft clonal ratios ran high in patients with graft-donor T cell macrochimerism. Among recipient marrow samples, GvH clones were found; some appeared first in ileum or blood.

This clonotype originated in a human patient who received an intestinal transplant, so some T cells may come from the graft donor. The sequences come from PBMCs, collected 83 days after transplant. V usage is TRBV5-1 and J usage is TRBJ1-6; possible D gene TRBD1, 6 bases. CDR3 sequence (DNA): TGCGCCAGCAGCCTCCGGACAGCCGATAATTCACCCCTCCACTTT. Encoded protein: CASSLRTADNSPLHF.